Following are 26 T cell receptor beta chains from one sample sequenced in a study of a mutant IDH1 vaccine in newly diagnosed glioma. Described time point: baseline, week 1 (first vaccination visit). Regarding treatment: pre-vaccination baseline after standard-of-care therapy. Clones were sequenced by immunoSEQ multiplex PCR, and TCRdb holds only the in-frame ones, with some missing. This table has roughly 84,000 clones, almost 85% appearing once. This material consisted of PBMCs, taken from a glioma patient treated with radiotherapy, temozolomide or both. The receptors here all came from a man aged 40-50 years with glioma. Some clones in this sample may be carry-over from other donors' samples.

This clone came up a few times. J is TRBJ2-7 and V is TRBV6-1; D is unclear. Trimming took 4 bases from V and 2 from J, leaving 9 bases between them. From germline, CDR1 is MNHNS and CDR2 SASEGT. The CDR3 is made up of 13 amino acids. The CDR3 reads CASSAGLTYEQYF. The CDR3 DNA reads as TGTGCCAGCAGTGCCGGGCTAACCTACGAGCAGTACTTC.

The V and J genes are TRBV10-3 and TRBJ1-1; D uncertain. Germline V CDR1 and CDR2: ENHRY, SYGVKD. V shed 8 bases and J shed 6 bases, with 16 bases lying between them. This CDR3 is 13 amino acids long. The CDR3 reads CAIADGGKAEAFF. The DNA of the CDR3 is TGTGCCATCGCCGATGGAGGGAAGGCTGAAGCTTTCTTT.

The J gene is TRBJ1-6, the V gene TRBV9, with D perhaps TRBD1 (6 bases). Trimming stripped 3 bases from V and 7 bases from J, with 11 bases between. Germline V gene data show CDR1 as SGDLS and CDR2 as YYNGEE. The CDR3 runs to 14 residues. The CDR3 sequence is CASSGQVGNSPLHF. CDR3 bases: TGTGCCAGCAGCGGACAGGTAGGGAATTCACCCCTCCACTTT.

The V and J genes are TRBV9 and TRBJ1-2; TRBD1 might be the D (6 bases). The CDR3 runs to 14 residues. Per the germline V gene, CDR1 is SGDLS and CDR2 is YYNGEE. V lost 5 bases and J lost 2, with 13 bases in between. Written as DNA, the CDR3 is TGTGCCAGCAGTGCCTCCAGGGGCAACTATGGCTACACCTTC. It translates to CASSASRGNYGYTF.

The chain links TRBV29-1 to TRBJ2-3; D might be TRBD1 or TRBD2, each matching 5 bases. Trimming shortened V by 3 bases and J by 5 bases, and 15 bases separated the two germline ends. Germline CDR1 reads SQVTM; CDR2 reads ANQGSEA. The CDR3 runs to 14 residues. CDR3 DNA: TGCAGCGTTGAGACTGGTGGGGGTGGAGATACGCAGTATTTT. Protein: CSVETGGGGDTQYF.

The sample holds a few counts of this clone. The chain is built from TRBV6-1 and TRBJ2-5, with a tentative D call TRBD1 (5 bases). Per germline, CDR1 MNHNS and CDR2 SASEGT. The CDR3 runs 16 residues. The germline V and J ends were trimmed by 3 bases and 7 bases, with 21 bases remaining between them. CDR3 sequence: CASSDRVQVTWGTQYF. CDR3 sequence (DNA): TGTGCCAGCAGTGACAGGGTACAGGTAACCTGGGGGACCCAGTACTTC.

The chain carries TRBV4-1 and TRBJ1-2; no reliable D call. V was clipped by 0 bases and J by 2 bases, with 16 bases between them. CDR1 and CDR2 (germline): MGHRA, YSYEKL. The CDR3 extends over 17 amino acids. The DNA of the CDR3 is TGCGCCAGCAGCCAAGATCCAGGATATACAACAAACTATGGCTACACCTTC. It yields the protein CASSQDPGYTTNYGYTF.

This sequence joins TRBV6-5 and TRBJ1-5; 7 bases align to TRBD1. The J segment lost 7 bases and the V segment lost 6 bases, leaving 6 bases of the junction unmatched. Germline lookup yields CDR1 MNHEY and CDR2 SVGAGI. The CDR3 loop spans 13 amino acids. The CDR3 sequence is CASSPGQRQPQHF. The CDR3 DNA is TGTGCCAGCAGCCCGGGACAGAGGCAGCCCCAGCATTTT.

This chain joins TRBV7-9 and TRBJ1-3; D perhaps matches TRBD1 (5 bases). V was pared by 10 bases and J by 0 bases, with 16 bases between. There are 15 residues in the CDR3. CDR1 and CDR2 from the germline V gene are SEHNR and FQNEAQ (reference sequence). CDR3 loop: CAIPDGTYSGNTIYF. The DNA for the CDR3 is TGTGCCATACCGGACGGGACCTACTCTGGAAACACCATATATTTT. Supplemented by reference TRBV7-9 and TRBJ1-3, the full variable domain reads DTGVSQNPRHKITKRGQNVTFRCDPISEHNRLYWYRQTLGQGPEFLTYFQNEAQLEKSRLLSDRFSAERPKGSFSTLEIQRTEQGDSAMYLCAIPDGTYSGNTIYFGEGSWLTVV.

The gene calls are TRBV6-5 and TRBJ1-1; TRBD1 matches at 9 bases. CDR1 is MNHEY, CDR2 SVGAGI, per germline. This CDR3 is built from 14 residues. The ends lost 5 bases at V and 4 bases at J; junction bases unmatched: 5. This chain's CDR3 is CASSDRGSTTEAFF. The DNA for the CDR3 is TGTGCCAGCAGTGACAGGGGGAGTACCACTGAAGCTTTCTTT.

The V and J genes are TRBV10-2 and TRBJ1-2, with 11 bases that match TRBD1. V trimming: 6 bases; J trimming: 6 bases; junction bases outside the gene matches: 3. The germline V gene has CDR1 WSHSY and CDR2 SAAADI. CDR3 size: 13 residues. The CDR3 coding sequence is TGCGCCAGCAGCGGACAGGGGGCGCATGGCTACACCTTC. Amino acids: CASSGQGAHGYTF.

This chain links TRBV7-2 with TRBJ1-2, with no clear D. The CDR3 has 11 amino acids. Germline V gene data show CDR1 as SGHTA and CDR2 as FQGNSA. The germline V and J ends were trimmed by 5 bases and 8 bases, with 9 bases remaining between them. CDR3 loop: CASSTRGGYTF. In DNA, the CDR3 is TGTGCCAGCAGCACACGAGGCGGCTACACCTTC. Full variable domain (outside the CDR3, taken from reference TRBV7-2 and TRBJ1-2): GAGVSQSPSNKVTEKGKDVELRCDPISGHTALYWYRQSLGQGLEFLIYFQGNSAPDKSGLPSDRFSAERTGGSVSTLTIQRTQQEDSAVYLCASSTRGGYTFGSGTRLTVV.

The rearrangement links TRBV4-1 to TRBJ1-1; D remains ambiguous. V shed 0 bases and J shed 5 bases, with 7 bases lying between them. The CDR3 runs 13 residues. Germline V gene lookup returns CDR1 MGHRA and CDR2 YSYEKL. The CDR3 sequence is CASSQDRTTEAFF. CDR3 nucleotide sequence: TGCGCCAGCAGCCAAGACAGGACGACTGAAGCTTTCTTT.

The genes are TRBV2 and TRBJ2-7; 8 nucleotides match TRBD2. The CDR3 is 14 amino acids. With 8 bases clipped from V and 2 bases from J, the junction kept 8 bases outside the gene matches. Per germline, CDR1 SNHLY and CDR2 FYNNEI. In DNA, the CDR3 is TGTGCCAGCCGTTCGGAGCGGGGGCCCTACGAGCAGTACTTC. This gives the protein CASRSERGPYEQYF.

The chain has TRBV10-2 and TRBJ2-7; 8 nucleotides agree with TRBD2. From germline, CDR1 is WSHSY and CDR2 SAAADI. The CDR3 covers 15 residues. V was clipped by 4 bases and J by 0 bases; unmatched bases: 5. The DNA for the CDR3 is TGCGCCAGCAGTGGCTCCGGGACTAGCTCCTACGAGCAGTACTTC. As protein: CASSGSGTSSYEQYF.

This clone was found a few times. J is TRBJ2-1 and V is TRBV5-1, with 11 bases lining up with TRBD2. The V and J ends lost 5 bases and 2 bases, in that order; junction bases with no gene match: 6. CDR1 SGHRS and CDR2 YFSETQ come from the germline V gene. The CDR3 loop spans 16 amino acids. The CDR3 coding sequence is TGCGCCAGCAGGAATTCGACTAGCGGGGCCTACAATGAGCAGTTCTTC. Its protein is CASRNSTSGAYNEQFF.

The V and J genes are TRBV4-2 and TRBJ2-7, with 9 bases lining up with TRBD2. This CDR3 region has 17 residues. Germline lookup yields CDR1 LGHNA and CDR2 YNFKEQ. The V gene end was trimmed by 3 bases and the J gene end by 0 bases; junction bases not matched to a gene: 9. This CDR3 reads CASSHRIAGALSYEQYF. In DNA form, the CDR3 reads TGTGCCAGCAGCCACCGAATAGCGGGGGCCCTCTCCTACGAGCAGTACTTC.

The CDR3 region has the DNA TGTGCCAGTACCGGAGCCCAGTACTTC. Translation gives CASTGAQYF. The rearrangement joins TRBV5-8 to TRBJ2-5; no definite D call. Germline lookup yields CDR1 SGHTS and CDR2 YDEGEE. The CDR3 totals 9 residues. Trimming stripped 8 bases from V and 9 bases from J, with 8 bases between.

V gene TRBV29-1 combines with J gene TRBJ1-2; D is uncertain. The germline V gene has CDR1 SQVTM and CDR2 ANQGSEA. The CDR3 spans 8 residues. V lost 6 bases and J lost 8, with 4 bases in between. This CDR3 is CSVGGYTF. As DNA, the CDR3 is TGCAGCGTAGGGGGCTACACCTTC.

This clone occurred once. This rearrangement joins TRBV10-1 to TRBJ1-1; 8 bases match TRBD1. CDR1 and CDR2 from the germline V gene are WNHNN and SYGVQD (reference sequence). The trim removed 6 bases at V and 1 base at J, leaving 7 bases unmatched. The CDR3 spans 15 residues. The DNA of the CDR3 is TGCGCCAGCAGACCAGGACAGGGCCGGAACACTGAAGCTTTCTTT. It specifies CASRPGQGRNTEAFF.

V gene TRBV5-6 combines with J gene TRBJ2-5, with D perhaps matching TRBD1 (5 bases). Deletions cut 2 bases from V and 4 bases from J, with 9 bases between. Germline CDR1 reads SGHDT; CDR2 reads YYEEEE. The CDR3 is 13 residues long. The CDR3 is CASSLGALETQYF. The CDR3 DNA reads TGTGCCAGCAGCTTAGGGGCTTTAGAGACCCAGTACTTC.

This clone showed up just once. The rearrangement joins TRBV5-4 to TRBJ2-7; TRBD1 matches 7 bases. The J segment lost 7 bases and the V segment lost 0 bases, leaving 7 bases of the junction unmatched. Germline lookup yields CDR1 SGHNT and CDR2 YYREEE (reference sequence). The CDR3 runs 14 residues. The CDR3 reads CASSLDSQGREQYF. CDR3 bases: TGTGCCAGCAGCTTGGATTCACAGGGGAGAGAGCAGTACTTC.

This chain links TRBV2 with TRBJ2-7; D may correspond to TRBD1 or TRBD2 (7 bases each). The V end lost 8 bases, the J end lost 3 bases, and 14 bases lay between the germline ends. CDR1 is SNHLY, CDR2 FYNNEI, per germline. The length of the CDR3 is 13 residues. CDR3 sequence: CASQGEGYYEQYF. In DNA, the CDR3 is TGTGCCAGCCAGGGGGAGGGTTACTACGAGCAGTACTTC.

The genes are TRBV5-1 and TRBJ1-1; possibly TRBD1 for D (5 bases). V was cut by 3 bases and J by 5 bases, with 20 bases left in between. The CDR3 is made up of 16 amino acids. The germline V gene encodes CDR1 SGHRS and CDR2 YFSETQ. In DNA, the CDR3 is TGCGCCAGCAGCTCTCAAGGAAGCGGGGGATGGACTGAAGCTTTCTTT. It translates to CASSSQGSGGWTEAFF.

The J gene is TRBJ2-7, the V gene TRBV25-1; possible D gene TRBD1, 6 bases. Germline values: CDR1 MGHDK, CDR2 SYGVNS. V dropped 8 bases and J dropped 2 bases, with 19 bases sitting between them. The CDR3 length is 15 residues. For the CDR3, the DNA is TGTGCCAGCGGCTCGTATTCAGGGGCTACCTACGAGCAGTACTTC. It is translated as CASGSYSGATYEQYF.

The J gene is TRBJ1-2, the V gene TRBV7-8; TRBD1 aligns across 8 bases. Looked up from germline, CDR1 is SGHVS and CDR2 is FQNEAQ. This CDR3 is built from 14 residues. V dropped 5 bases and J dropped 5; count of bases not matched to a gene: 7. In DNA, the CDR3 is TGTGCCAGCAGCCGGACAGGGAGTGGTTATGGCTACACCTTC. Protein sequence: CASSRTGSGYGYTF.